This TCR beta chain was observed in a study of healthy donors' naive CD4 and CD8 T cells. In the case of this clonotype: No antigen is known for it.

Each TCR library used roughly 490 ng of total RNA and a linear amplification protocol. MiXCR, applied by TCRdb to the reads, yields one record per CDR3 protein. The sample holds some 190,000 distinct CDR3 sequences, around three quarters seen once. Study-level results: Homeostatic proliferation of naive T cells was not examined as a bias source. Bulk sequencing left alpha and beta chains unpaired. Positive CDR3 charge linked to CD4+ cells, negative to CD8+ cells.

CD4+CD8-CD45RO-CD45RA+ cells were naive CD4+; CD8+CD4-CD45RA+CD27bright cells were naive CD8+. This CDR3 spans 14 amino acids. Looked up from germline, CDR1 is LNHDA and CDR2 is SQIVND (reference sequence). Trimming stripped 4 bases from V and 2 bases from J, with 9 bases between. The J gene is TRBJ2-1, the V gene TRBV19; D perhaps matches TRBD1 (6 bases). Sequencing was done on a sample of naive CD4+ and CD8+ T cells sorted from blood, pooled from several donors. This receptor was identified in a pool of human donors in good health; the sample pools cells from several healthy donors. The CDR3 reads CASSTGTTYNEQFF. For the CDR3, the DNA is TGTGCCAGTAGTACCGGGACAACCTACAATGAGCAGTTCTTC.